Listed below are T cell receptor beta chains from one sample, sequenced in a study of T cell responses to AZD1222 COVID-19 vaccine. Measured with immunoSEQ multiplex PCR; TCRdb has only the in-frame clones, and not every one. This table holds about 130,000 clones, about 88% found once. Sequencing was performed on peripheral blood, taken on day 0 of AZD1222 vaccination. The receptors derive from an adult in good health. CDR3s include the opening cysteine and the closing phenylalanine or tryptophan. Each record gives: J gene, clone size, D gene, V gene, CDR3 DNA, CDR3 protein. The D gene is left open where the match is weak. Size is stated for part of the rows, as once, few or many counts, or as a class when the clone is expanded.

TRBJ1-2 | once | . | TRBV28 | TGTGCCAGCAGTTTACCGCAGGAGGTGAGCTACACCTTC | CASSLPQEVSYTF
TRBJ1-4 | . | TRBD1 | TRBV27 | TGTGCCAGCAGAGAACAGGGGGATAATGAAAAACTGTTTTTT | CASREQGDNEKLFF
TRBJ1-5 | . | . | TRBV10-2 | TGCGCCAGCAGTGAAGCCAACAATCAGCCCCAGCATTTT | CASSEANNQPQHF
TRBJ2-5 | . | . | TRBV14 | TGTGCCAGCAGCCAAGACTGGGAAGAGACCCAGTACTTC | CASSQDWEETQYF
TRBJ2-3 | . | TRBD1 | TRBV11-2 | TGTGCCAGCAGCCCGGACAGGGGCTTGTGGGCTGGAAGGGGACTTACGCAGTATTTT | CASSPDRGLWAGRGLTQYF
TRBJ1-2 | . | . | TRBV3-1/TRBV3-2 | TGTGCCAGCAGCCCCACCGGGGGGGTCTCCTATGGCTACACCTTC | CASSPTGGVSYGYTF
TRBJ2-5 | . | TRBD2 | TRBV10-1 | TGCGCCAGCAGTGAGTCTAGCGGGAAAGAGACCCAGTACTTC | CASSESSGKETQYF
TRBJ2-7 | . | . | TRBV7-8 | TGTGCCAGCAGTTCTAGACGGTGGAGCTCCTACGAGCAGTACTTC | CASSSRRWSSYEQYF
TRBJ2-7 | . | TRBD1 | TRBV24-1 | TGTGCCACCAGTGACCCCGGGACAGGGATCAACGAGCAGTACTTC | CATSDPGTGINEQYF
TRBJ1-3 | . | . | TRBV10-3 | TGTGCCATCAGTGAGCTACAGGGTAGAAACACCATATATTTT | CAISELQGRNTIYF
TRBJ2-7 | . | . | TRBV6-5 | TGTGCCAGCAAGGGCTACGAGCAGTACTTC | CASKGYEQYF
TRBJ2-1 | . | . | TRBV5-4 | TGTGCCAGCAGCTTGGGGGGGAGTCGGAATGAGCAGTTCTTC | CASSLGGSRNEQFF
TRBJ2-3 | . | TRBD2 | TRBV28 | TGTGCCAGCAGTTCGAAGCGGGGTAGCACAGATACGCAGTATTTT | CASSSKRGSTDTQYF
TRBJ2-7 | . | . | TRBV27 | TGTGCCAGCAGTTCCCCCTTCCCAGGCTCCTACGAGCAGTACTTC | CASSSPFPGSYEQYF
TRBJ2-7 | . | . | TRBV19 | TGTGCCAGTAGTAATGACAGGGCGACCCGGCGGGGCGAGCAGTACTTC | CASSNDRATRRGEQYF
TRBJ2-7 | . | . | TRBV18 | TGTGCCAGCTCACCCGATAGAAATAGGGGCTCCTACGAGCAGTACTTC | CASSPDRNRGSYEQYF
TRBJ2-1 | . | TRBD2 | TRBV2 | TGTGCCACACGACTAGCGGGAGGGGTCAATGAGCAGTTCTTC | CATRLAGGVNEQFF
TRBJ2-1 | . | TRBD2 | TRBV5-4 | TGTGCCAGCAGCTTGGGGACTAGCTTGAACAATGAGCAGTTCTTC | CASSLGTSLNNEQFF
TRBJ2-7 | . | TRBD2 | TRBV5-1 | TGCGCCAGCAGCTTGACTAGCGGGAGCTACGAGCAGTACTTC | CASSLTSGSYEQYF
TRBJ1-1 | . | TRBD1 | TRBV28 | TGTGCCAGCAGTGACAGGGGGGTCACTGAAGCTTTCTTT | CASSDRGVTEAFF
TRBJ2-3 | . | TRBD2 | TRBV30 | TGTGCCGGCCGCCCCGGGACTAGCGGGGGGGCCTATTTTCGCACAGATACGCAGTATTTT | CAGRPGTSGGAYFRTDTQYF
TRBJ2-5 | . | . | TRBV21-1 | TGTGCCAGCAGTAACCCCCTTAATAGCGGGAGGGCCTGGGAGACCCAGTACTTC | CASSNPLNSGRAWETQYF
TRBJ2-7 | . | TRBD2 | TRBV5-1 | TGCGCCAGCAGCCCCCTTTTGGGAAGCGGGGGAGGATACGAGCAGTACTTC | CASSPLLGSGGGYEQYF
TRBJ1-2 | . | . | TRBV19 | TGTGCCAGTAGTATCCTGCAGGGTAATGGCTACACCTTC | CASSILQGNGYTF
TRBJ2-7 | . | TRBD1 | TRBV9 | TGTGCCAGCAGCGTCGAGACAGGGGAGTACGAGCAGTACTTC | CASSVETGEYEQYF
TRBJ1-1 | . | TRBD1 | TRBV5-1 | TGCGCCATCGCCCCGGGACAGGGCGACACTGAAGCTTTCTTT | CAIAPGQGDTEAFF
TRBJ2-3 | . | TRBD1 | TRBV13 | TGTGCCAGCAGCTTAGTCAGGGGGTCCACAGATACGCAGTATTTT | CASSLVRGSTDTQYF
TRBJ2-1 | . | TRBD2 | TRBV19 | TGTGCCAGTAGTACCGGGACTAGCATAAATGAGCAGTTCTTC | CASSTGTSINEQFF
TRBJ2-3 | . | . | TRBV18 | TGTGCCAGCTCACTGGGGCCCCAAGGTACGCAGTATTTT | CASSLGPQGTQYF
TRBJ2-3 | . | TRBD2 | TRBV29-1 | TGCAGCGTTGGAAGCCTAGCGGGAGGCCTCAGCACAGATACGCAGTATTTT | CSVGSLAGGLSTDTQYF
TRBJ1-6 | . | TRBD1 | TRBV30 | TGTGCCTGGATTCCGGACAGGTCCAATAATTCACCCCTCCACTTT | CAWIPDRSNNSPLHF
TRBJ2-4 | . | . | TRBV18 | TGTGCCAGCTCATCATCTACGGTAGCCAAAAACATTCAGTACTTC | CASSSSTVAKNIQYF